These T cell receptor beta chains were read from a single sample in a study of blood T cell repertoires in COVID-19. Method: immunoSEQ multiplex PCR; TCRdb's copy keeps in-frame clones and lacks some. The data hold around 130,000 clones, with around three quarters observed a single time. The sequenced sample consisted of peripheral blood. The receptor set was obtained from a man in his sixties with active or convalescent COVID-19. The conserved cysteine and the conserved F or W are not part of the CDR3 here.

v_call: TRBV2
j_call: TRBJ1-1
cdr3_aa: ASTGGQVNTEAF

v_call: TRBV18
j_call: TRBJ2-1
cdr3_aa: ASSPNRGEQF

v_call: TRBV3-1/TRBV3-2
j_call: TRBJ1-2
cdr3_aa: ASSAQGYYGYT

v_call: TRBV19
j_call: TRBJ2-3
cdr3_aa: ASSPPAVFGTDTQY

v_call: TRBV5-4
j_call: TRBJ1-1
cdr3_aa: ASRRDRGSTEAF

v_call: TRBV5-4
j_call: TRBJ1-2
cdr3_aa: ASSLGNDRDYGYT

v_call: TRBV28
j_call: TRBJ1-4
cdr3_aa: ATLPTGQTNEKLF

v_call: TRBV7-8
j_call: TRBJ2-2
cdr3_aa: ASSYMATGELF

v_call: TRBV9
j_call: TRBJ1-1
cdr3_aa: ASSADGGSEAF

v_call: TRBV5-1
j_call: TRBJ1-4
cdr3_aa: ASSLGGSTNEKLF

v_call: TRBV2
j_call: TRBJ1-2
cdr3_aa: ASSERPGGGYYGYT

v_call: TRBV5-4
j_call: TRBJ1-1
cdr3_aa: ASSLVTGMNTEAF

v_call: TRBV9
j_call: TRBJ1-2
cdr3_aa: ASSEPWPGSSNYGYT

v_call: TRBV2
j_call: TRBJ1-2
cdr3_aa: ASSEDRGLYGYT

v_call: TRBV28
j_call: TRBJ1-3
cdr3_aa: ASIPQHSGNTIY

v_call: TRBV3-1/TRBV3-2
j_call: TRBJ1-2
cdr3_aa: ASSQVVYYGYT

v_call: TRBV5-4
j_call: TRBJ2-1
cdr3_aa: ASSLGAGGPGEQF

v_call: TRBV7-2
j_call: TRBJ1-5
cdr3_aa: ASSLVRTGGEH

v_call: TRBV28
j_call: TRBJ2-7
cdr3_aa: ASSPRGLATSYEQY

v_call: TRBV7-8
j_call: TRBJ1-1
cdr3_aa: ASSLGQGEAAF

v_call: TRBV7-9
j_call: TRBJ2-2
cdr3_aa: ASSSRSGQNTGELF

v_call: TRBV5-1
j_call: TRBJ1-2
cdr3_aa: ASSIPPAGDQYGYT

v_call: TRBV10-3
j_call: TRBJ1-1
cdr3_aa: AISGERGGTEAF

v_call: TRBV18
j_call: TRBJ1-5
cdr3_aa: ASSPRGGQSNQPQH

v_call: TRBV11-2
j_call: TRBJ2-2
cdr3_aa: ASTLDRQNTGELF

v_call: TRBV5-4
j_call: TRBJ2-4
cdr3_aa: ASSPRQGENIQY

v_call: TRBV11-2
j_call: TRBJ2-1
cdr3_aa: ASRSGLAGGGVLTEF

v_call: TRBV4-2
j_call: TRBJ2-1
cdr3_aa: ASSQEWGVGLAGGNEQF

v_call: TRBV6-5
j_call: TRBJ2-7
cdr3_aa: ASSYSGTGGYEQY

v_call: TRBV4-1
j_call: TRBJ2-1
cdr3_aa: ASSQSTGTFYNEQF

v_call: TRBV7-2
j_call: TRBJ1-5
cdr3_aa: ASGTGFNQPQH

v_call: TRBV5-1
j_call: TRBJ2-2
cdr3_aa: ASSSGQGAIGELF

v_call: TRBV7-2
j_call: TRBJ2-7
cdr3_aa: ASSWDRGQYEQY

v_call: TRBV5-1
j_call: TRBJ1-2
cdr3_aa: ASSLRTGGDYGYT

v_call: TRBV11-2
j_call: TRBJ1-3
cdr3_aa: ASNTGGEGNTIY

v_call: TRBV7-2
j_call: TRBJ1-6
cdr3_aa: ASRRDRGGNSPLH

v_call: TRBV7-9
j_call: TRBJ2-7
cdr3_aa: ASSITGLAGLSSYEQY

v_call: TRBV7-2
j_call: TRBJ2-2
cdr3_aa: ASREGARGTGELF

v_call: TRBV27
j_call: TRBJ2-1
cdr3_aa: ASSPGLAVEQF

v_call: TRBV28
j_call: TRBJ2-2
cdr3_aa: ASSLRGTNTGELF

v_call: TRBV3-1/TRBV3-2
j_call: TRBJ1-1
cdr3_aa: ASSPHESEAF

v_call: TRBV9
j_call: TRBJ2-2
cdr3_aa: ASSVRRGTGDTGELF

v_call: TRBV28
j_call: TRBJ1-5
cdr3_aa: ASRAGGTNQPQH

v_call: TRBV19
j_call: TRBJ2-3
cdr3_aa: ASSTSGTGAPDTQY

v_call: TRBV2
j_call: TRBJ2-3
cdr3_aa: ASSRRGASTDTQY

v_call: TRBV5-6
j_call: TRBJ1-6
cdr3_aa: ASSTETGGGNSPLH

v_call: TRBV2
j_call: TRBJ1-5
cdr3_aa: ASSPLMRDNQPQH

v_call: TRBV20-1
j_call: TRBJ2-7
cdr3_aa: SARLRGEQY